These T cell receptor beta chains were read from a single sample in a study of shared clonotypes between healthy human individuals. TCRdb's table, derived via immunoSEQ multiplex PCR, lists solely in-frame clones and lacks some. The table lists around 1.4 million clones, around 98.5% of them singletons. Input material: naive CD4+ T cells sorted from blood. These receptors were taken from a young man in good health. Each CDR3 is given with its conserved first and last residue. A D gene is named only where the DNA matches it firmly. The listing skips clone size in some rows; elsewhere it reads once, few, many or a size class.

TRBJ1-2 . TRBV18 . TGTGCCAGCTCACCATCGGCTAACTATGGCTACACCTTC CASSPSANYGYTF
TRBJ2-5 TRBD2 TRBV11-2 . TGTGCCAGCAGCTCCCTAATAGCGGGAGCCGGAAGCCAGTACTTC CASSSLIAGAGSQYF
TRBJ1-5 . TRBV19 . TGTGCCAGTAGTATAGTGGGGGCTTTGCAGCCCCAGCATTTT CASSIVGALQPQHF
TRBJ2-2 TRBD2 TRBV5-1 . TGCGCCAGCAGCTTGGGTCGACTAGCGGGAGTCCGAGTGGAGCTGTTTTTT CASSLGRLAGVRVELFF
TRBJ2-1 TRBD2 TRBV27 . TGTGCCAGCAGCCCCAGGGGACTAGCCCTCAATGAGCAGTTCTTC CASSPRGLALNEQFF
TRBJ2-1 . TRBV6-6 . TGTGCCAGCAGGGGAGTCTTAGCGGACTCCTACAATGAGCAGTTCTTC CASRGVLADSYNEQFF
TRBJ2-7 TRBD2 TRBV11-2 . TGTGCCAGCAGCTTAAAAATCCGGGAGGGCCTCCACGAGCAGTACTTC CASSLKIREGLHEQYF
TRBJ2-3 . TRBV18 . TGTGCCAGCTCACCCCTAAGGGGGGGGCAGGGCACAGATACGCAGTATTTT CASSPLRGGQGTDTQYF
TRBJ1-5 . TRBV7-2 . TGTGCCAGCAGCTTAATTTCGCCGAATCTTCAGCATTTT CASSLISPNLQHF
TRBJ1-1 . TRBV5-1 . TGCGCCAGCAGCCCAAACGGGGACTCTGAAGCTTTCTTT CASSPNGDSEAFF
TRBJ2-3 . TRBV7-9 . TGTGCCAGCAGCCGGGGACCTCTGGATACGCAGTATTTT CASSRGPLDTQYF
TRBJ2-6 . TRBV9 . TGTGCCAGCAGCGTAGGGCTGCTTTCTGGGGCCAACGTCCTGACTTTC CASSVGLLSGANVLTF
TRBJ2-7 . TRBV7-9 . TGTGCCAGCAGCTCTGGTCCTCGGGGGTACGAGCAGTACTTC CASSSGPRGYEQYF
TRBJ2-1 TRBD1 TRBV5-1 . TGCGCCAGCAGCATCGACTACTCCGGGACAGGTTACAATGAGCAGTTCTTC CASSIDYSGTGYNEQFF
TRBJ2-7 . TRBV7-6 . TGTGCCAGCAGCTTAGCGGATCATATCTACGAGCAGTACTTC CASSLADHIYEQYF
TRBJ2-2 . TRBV10-1 . TGCGCCAGCAGTGGGCCGAACACCGGGGAGCTGTTTTTT CASSGPNTGELFF
TRBJ2-2 . TRBV5-4 . TGTGCCAGCAGCTTTTTCTCTTCCGTTTACACCGGGGAGCTGTTTTTT CASSFFSSVYTGELFF
TRBJ1-5 . TRBV19 once TGTGCCAGTAGTCCCCAAAATCAGCCCCAGCATTTT CASSPQNQPQHF
TRBJ2-7 TRBD1 TRBV5-1 . TGCGCCAGCAGCTTCAGCTTAACAACAGGGGCCGAGCAGTACTTC CASSFSLTTGAEQYF
TRBJ1-2 . TRBV6-5 . TGTGCCAGCAGAACGATAGGGGGTGGCTATGGCTACACCTTC CASRTIGGGYGYTF